Sequencing of this T cell receptor (beta chain) was carried out in a study of sequential checkpoint blockade in melanoma. Whole-study context: First-line arms were nivolumab then ipilimumab, or the reverse, randomized 1:1. After both sequences, patients received maintenance nivolumab.

Assay used: immunoSEQ multiplex PCR; TCRdb lists only in-frame clones, some missing. Seen here are roughly 17,000 clones, about two thirds observed once, and the top ten hold 20%. CDR1 is SEHNR, CDR2 FQNEAQ, per germline (reference sequence). V lost 5 bases to trimming and J lost 0 bases; unmatched junction nucleotides: 10. The CDR3 is made up of 17 amino acids. The treatment is: randomized to nivolumab then ipilimumab (arm A) or the reverse (arm B). None of the patients previously received DNA-damaging chemotherapy. Sorted cells were live CD3+CD8+, lacking CD19 and CD56, from PBMCs. This clone is categorized as medium-sized.

The chain carries TRBV7-9 and TRBJ1-1, with 9 positions matching TRBD1. The sample here was CD8+ T cells sorted from blood (inferred from file names), taken from a patient given nivolumab and ipilimumab in sequence. This clonotype was obtained from a human donor with melanoma. The chain's CDR3 is CASSNAPGQGVNTEAFF. CDR3 bases: TGTGCCAGCAGCAACGCGCCGGGACAGGGAGTGAACACTGAAGCTTTCTTT.